This TCR beta chain was identified in a study of cytomegalovirus exposure and HLA in healthy donors. Worth noting for this clone: The antigen is not known.

Nominal health characterized the donors when sampled, though unrecorded immune exposures were likely. Study-level points and caveats: A later analysis by the authors found several of the most significant clusters apparently linked to common viral pathogens.

CDR3 length equals 16 residues. The J segment lost 6 bases and the V segment lost 4 bases, leaving 12 bases of the junction unmatched. Looked up from germline, CDR1 is SGDLS and CDR2 is YYNGEE. PCR primers comprised 60 Vbeta and 13 Jbeta primers. Libraries were prepared by immunoSEQ multiplex PCR; TCRdb keeps only in-frame clonotypes and omits some of them. The sample has about 40,000 clones, 66% seen once. The rearrangement joins TRBV9 to TRBJ2-3, with TRBD1 matching over 9 bases. This sequence was found in a middle-aged man in good health and CMV-seropositive. Sequences were obtained from PBMCs. The CDR3 sequence: CASSPRTGEFADTQYF. The CDR3, as DNA: TGTGCCAGCAGCCCCCGGACAGGGGAGTTTGCGGATACGCAGTATTTT. Together with reference TRBV9 and TRBJ2-3, the CDR3 gives the full variable domain: DSGVTQTPKHLITATGQRVTLRCSPRSGDLSVYWYQQSLDQGLQFLIQYYNGEERAKGNILERFSAQQFPDLHSELNLSSLELGDSALYFCASSPRTGEFADTQYFGPGTRLTVL.